This TCR beta chain is drawn from a study of cytomegalovirus exposure and HLA in healthy donors. V lost 8 bases and J lost 6; bases outside the gene matches: 19. This CDR3 is built from 17 residues. From germline, CDR1 is MNHEY and CDR2 SMNVEV (reference sequence). In this sample, this clone turned up a few times. The antigen is undetermined. A multiplex PCR was run with 60 Vbeta primers and 13 Jbeta primers. Method: immunoSEQ multiplex PCR; TCRdb's copy keeps in-frame clones and lacks some. The data hold around 94,000 clones, with over 75% observed a single time. Notes on the study in general: Sequencing artifact likely explains a cluster of highly shared sequence variants. There were several of the most significant clusters that appeared linked to common viral pathogens in a later analysis. Follow-up analysis later connected one missense variant in DCLRE1C with trimming of TCR beta V- and J-genes. Other equally common chains were less clonally expanded than HLA-associated TCR beta chains, a later analysis showed.

The material sequenced was PBMCs. This TCR derives from a male donor in good health and CMV-seropositive. The genes are TRBV27 and TRBJ2-7; TRBD2 matches at 10 bases. The CDR3 region is CASATLWLGTSASEQYF. In DNA, the CDR3 is TGTGCCAGCGCTACGTTGTGGCTTGGGACTAGCGCTTCCGAGCAGTACTTC.